A single sample gave rise to the 9 T cell receptor beta chains below, sequenced in a study of cytomegalovirus exposure and HLA in healthy donors. The PCR was carried out with 60 Vbeta primers and 13 Jbeta primers. Using immunoSEQ multiplex PCR, the repertoire was profiled, and TCRdb retains in-frame clones only, with some absent. The repertoire holds approximately 100,000 clones, approximately 70% seen once, with roughly 5.3% in the top ten. Sequences were obtained from PBMCs. All receptors come from an older woman in good health and CMV-seropositive.

The rearrangement uses TRBV20-1 and TRBJ2-5; no reliable D call. Judging by the DNA end, TRBJ2-7 fits better; the J call may be wrong. The CDR3 is 11 amino acids. Germline CDR1 DFQATT, CDR2 SNEGSKA (reference sequence). The CDR3 region has the DNA TGCAGTGCCCCGATGAACTACGAGCAGTACTTC. It yields the protein CSAPMNYEQYF.

The CDR3 reads CASSPLGTVVNEKLFF. The CDR3 bases are TGTGCCAGCAGCCCTCTAGGGACAGTAGTAAATGAAAAACTGTTTTTT. This sequence joins TRBV5-6 and TRBJ1-4, with 7 nucleotides matching TRBD1. The CDR3 is 16 residues long. J was trimmed by 5 bases and V by 4 bases; bases with no gene match: 11. Per germline, CDR1 SGHDT and CDR2 YYEEEE.

The gene calls are TRBV10-1 and TRBJ1-2; TRBD1 aligns across 7 bases. CDR3 length equals 14 residues. Germline V gene lookup returns CDR1 WNHNN and CDR2 SYGVQD (reference sequence). The V gene end was trimmed by 6 bases and the J gene end by 2 bases; junction bases not matched to a gene: 6. The CDR3 protein is CASSPGTVNYGYTF. CDR3 nucleotide sequence: TGCGCCAGCAGCCCCGGGACAGTCAACTATGGCTACACCTTC.

DNA of the CDR3: TGTGCCAGCAGCCCCTTCCCGGGGACTAGCGGGAAGGAGCGGAATGAGCAGTTCTTC. This codes for CASSPFPGTSGKERNEQFF. The chain couples TRBV7-6 to TRBJ2-1; TRBD2 aligns across 13 bases. Trimming at V came to 5 bases and at J to 7 bases, leaving 17 bases not matched to a gene. Germline values: CDR1 SGHVS, CDR2 FNYEAQ. CDR3 size: 19 residues.

The chain recombines TRBV27 with TRBJ2-7, with a weak D call TRBD2 (5 bases). The CDR3 is made up of 13 amino acids. From germline, CDR1 is MNHEY and CDR2 SMNVEV (reference sequence). Trimming cost V 5 bases and J 3 bases, with 11 bases left between them. The DNA of the CDR3 is TGTGCCAGCAGTCAAAACGAGGGCTACGAGCAGTACTTC. This gives the protein CASSQNEGYEQYF.

This chain links TRBV6-5 with TRBJ1-1, with 7 nucleotides matching TRBD1. The CDR3 loop spans 11 amino acids. The V and J ends lost 5 bases and 7 bases, in that order; junction bases with no gene match: 1. Germline CDR1 MNHEY, CDR2 SVGAGI. The CDR3 region has the DNA TGTGCCAGCAGTCGGGACAGTGAAGCTTTCTTT. Translation gives CASSRDSEAFF.

V and J are TRBV30 and TRBJ1-4, with D unclear. Germline CDR1 GTSNPN, CDR2 SVGIG (reference sequence). The ends were cut back, 3 bases at V and 8 bases at J, with 13 bases in the middle. This CDR3 has 13 residues. The CDR3 nucleotides read TGTGCCTGGAGCTCGGGAGACGGGGAAAAACTGTTTTTT. Its protein product is CAWSSGDGEKLFF.

The chain uses TRBV7-8 and TRBJ2-7; TRBD2 matches 10 bases. Trimming cost V 3 bases and J 2 bases; bases outside gene matches: 1. The V gene's germline CDR1 is SGHVS and CDR2 FQNEAQ. The CDR3 has 14 residues. CDR3: CASSFSGGPYEQYF. CDR3 nucleotide sequence: TGTGCCAGCAGCTTTAGCGGGGGGCCCTACGAGCAGTACTTC.

This clone was detected only once. J is TRBJ1-2 and V is TRBV7-9; 7 positions match TRBD1. The CDR3 has 13 residues. V lost 1 base, J lost 6 bases, and 2 bases stayed unmatched. Germline CDR1 and CDR2: SEHNR and FQNEAQ (reference sequence). In nucleotides, the CDR3 is TGTGCCAGCAGCTTAGGAGGGGGCGATGGCTACACCTTC. Translating gives CASSLGGGDGYTF.